Reported below is one T cell receptor beta chain. This sample is part of a study of shared clonotypes between healthy human individuals. Study-level information: A couple of female and a few male donors aged 18 to 49 were enrolled.

Deep-level running was used for the assay. TCRdb's copy holds only in-frame clones and misses some; the assay was immunoSEQ multiplex PCR. The sample records under 1,100,000 clones, more than 65% being singletons. Sequenced input: memory CD4+ T cells sorted from blood. The subset: CD45RA-negative fraction. The clonotype originates from a man aged 18 to 30 in good health.

DNA for the CDR3: TGTGCCAGCAGGGGTGAAGGGTTGGGGGAAAAACTGTTTTTT. It is translated as CASRGEGLGEKLFF. This chain uses TRBV7-8 with TRBJ1-4; D not resolved. The CDR3 runs to 14 residues. Germline V gene data show CDR1 as SGHVS and CDR2 as FQNEAQ. Trimming cost V 6 bases and J 8 bases, with 16 bases left between them.